The clone carrying this TCR beta chain showed up just a few times. Investigators isolated RNA and reverse transcribed it into cDNA to act as the sequencing template. Assay used: immunoSEQ multiplex PCR; TCRdb lists only in-frame clones, some missing. This sample has around 200,000 clones; about 53% occur once, and the top ten carry 9.5% to 14%. This specimen belongs to a study of CD8+ T cells in alopecia areata. This sample's treatment: oral pan-JAK inhibitor, 5-10 mg twice daily. The ends were cut back, 4 bases at V and 0 bases at J, with 16 bases in the middle. CDR1 SGDLS and CDR2 YYNGEE come from the germline V gene. This CDR3 contains 16 residues.

The clonotype originates from a human donor with alopecia areata. The V call is TRBV9, the J call TRBJ1-1; the D gene is possibly TRBD1 (5 bases). The sequences come from CD8+ T cells sorted from blood, collected at week 24, from a patient treated with tofacitinib. The CDR3 is CASSSGRRDMNTEAFF. For the CDR3, the DNA is TGTGCCAGCAGCTCGGGACGGAGAGACATGAACACTGAAGCTTTCTTT. Complete variable domain (other parts from reference TRBV9 and TRBJ1-1): DSGVTQTPKHLITATGQRVTLRCSPRSGDLSVYWYQQSLDQGLQFLIQYYNGEERAKGNILERFSAQQFPDLHSELNLSSLELGDSALYFCASSSGRRDMNTEAFFGQGTRLTVV.